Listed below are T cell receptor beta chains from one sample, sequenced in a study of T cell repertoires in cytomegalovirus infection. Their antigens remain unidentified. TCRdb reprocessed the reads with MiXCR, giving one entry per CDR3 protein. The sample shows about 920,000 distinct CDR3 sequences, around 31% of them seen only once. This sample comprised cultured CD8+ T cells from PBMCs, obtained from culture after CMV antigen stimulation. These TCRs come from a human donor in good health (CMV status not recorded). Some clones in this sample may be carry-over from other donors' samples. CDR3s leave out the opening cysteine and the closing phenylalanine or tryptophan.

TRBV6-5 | ASSPSGGASTQY
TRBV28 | VSSPHSGGADTGELF
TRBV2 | ASYGSRVSYEQY
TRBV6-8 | ATTGGHADTQY
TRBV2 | ASSEVGALYGNTIY
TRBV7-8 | ASSPHPGQGNTEAF
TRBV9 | ASTSSSREGNTEAF
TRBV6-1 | ASSEAKGTGELF
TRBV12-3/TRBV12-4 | ASSSHRGSEAF
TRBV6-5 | ASSPFGAVYEQY
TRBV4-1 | ASSQTIGGSYGYT
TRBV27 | ASRPQTGAGELF
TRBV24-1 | ATSDGDTDTQY
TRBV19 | ASSGTGQPQETQY
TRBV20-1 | SAREEGGEAF
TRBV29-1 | SVEEVGAGNEQF
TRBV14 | ASSGGQGPEAF
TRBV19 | ASSIWDSNQPQH
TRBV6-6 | ASSSWDRLSNQPQH
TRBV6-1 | VSRESGGLIYEQY
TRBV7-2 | ASSLNGYSNQPQH
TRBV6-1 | ASSDLGGNTEAF
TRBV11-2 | ASSLNSGGRNTEADTQY
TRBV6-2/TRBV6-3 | ASSLTVGNEQF
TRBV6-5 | ASSYKAVTEAF
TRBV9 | ASSRDEGSISYT
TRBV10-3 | AISESGRARINYGYT
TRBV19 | ASRGQANDPKGVNTEAF
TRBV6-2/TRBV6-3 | ASSYYRGAKNIQY
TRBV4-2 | ASSSAGQGFEAF
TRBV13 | ASRTIGDNFYGYT
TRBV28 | ASSLAGGYLNEQF
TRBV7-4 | ASSGPPGGAYGYT
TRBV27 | ASSPWMGEGEAF
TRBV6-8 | ASSYAPQGSDYGYT
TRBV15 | ATRAGGRREQF
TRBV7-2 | ASSLNRGLQPQH
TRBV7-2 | ASNLLYQPQH
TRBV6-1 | ASSAQGAYNEQF
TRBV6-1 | ASSDKESYNEQF
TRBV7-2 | ASSLLEGLVTDTQY
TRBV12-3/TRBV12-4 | ASSEAWRTEAF
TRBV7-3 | ASSLVPGQLSEKLF
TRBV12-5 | ATQSENTGELF
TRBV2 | ASSENRGLQPQH
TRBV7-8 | ASSFEDNTDTQY
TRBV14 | ASSQAFGRRTSSYNEQF
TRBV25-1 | ASREDRGRHTEAF
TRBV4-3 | ASSSSWAPSTDTQY